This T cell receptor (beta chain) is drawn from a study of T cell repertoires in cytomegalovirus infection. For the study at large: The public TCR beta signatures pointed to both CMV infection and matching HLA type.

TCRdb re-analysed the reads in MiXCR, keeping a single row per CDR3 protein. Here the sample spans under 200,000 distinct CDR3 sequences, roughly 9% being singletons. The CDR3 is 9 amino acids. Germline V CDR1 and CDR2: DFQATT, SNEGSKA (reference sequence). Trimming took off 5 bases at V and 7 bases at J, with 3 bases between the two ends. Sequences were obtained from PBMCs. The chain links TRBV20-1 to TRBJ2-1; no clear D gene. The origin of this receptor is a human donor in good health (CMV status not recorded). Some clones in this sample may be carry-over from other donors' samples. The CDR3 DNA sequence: TGCAGTGCTCGTAATGAGCAGTTCTTC. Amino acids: CSARNEQFF.